One T cell receptor beta chain is described in this entry. Method: immunoSEQ multiplex PCR; TCRdb's copy keeps in-frame clones and lacks some. In the table there are more than 200,000 clones, around nine tenths of which are singletons. V was shortened by 7 bases and J by 4 bases, with 22 bases between the two germline ends. The CDR3 is made up of 16 amino acids. Germline V gives CDR1 SGHAT, CDR2 FQDESV (reference sequence). The data stem from a study of blood T cell repertoires in COVID-19. Study overall: Both acute and convalescent COVID-19 samples were obtained from the United States, Italy and Spain. T cells, B-cell-depleted T cells, or PBMCs provided the cDNA or gDNA that served as material.

Seattle patients were enrolled while actively infected and followed longitudinally. The sample consisted of peripheral blood. The genes are TRBV11-1 and TRBJ1-1, with D uncertain. The clonotype comes from a woman aged 60-70 years with COVID-19, enrolled during active disease. This CDR3 is CASTPDQGRGSTEAFF. The CDR3 DNA reads TGTGCCAGCACTCCGGATCAAGGGAGAGGGAGCACTGAAGCTTTCTTT.